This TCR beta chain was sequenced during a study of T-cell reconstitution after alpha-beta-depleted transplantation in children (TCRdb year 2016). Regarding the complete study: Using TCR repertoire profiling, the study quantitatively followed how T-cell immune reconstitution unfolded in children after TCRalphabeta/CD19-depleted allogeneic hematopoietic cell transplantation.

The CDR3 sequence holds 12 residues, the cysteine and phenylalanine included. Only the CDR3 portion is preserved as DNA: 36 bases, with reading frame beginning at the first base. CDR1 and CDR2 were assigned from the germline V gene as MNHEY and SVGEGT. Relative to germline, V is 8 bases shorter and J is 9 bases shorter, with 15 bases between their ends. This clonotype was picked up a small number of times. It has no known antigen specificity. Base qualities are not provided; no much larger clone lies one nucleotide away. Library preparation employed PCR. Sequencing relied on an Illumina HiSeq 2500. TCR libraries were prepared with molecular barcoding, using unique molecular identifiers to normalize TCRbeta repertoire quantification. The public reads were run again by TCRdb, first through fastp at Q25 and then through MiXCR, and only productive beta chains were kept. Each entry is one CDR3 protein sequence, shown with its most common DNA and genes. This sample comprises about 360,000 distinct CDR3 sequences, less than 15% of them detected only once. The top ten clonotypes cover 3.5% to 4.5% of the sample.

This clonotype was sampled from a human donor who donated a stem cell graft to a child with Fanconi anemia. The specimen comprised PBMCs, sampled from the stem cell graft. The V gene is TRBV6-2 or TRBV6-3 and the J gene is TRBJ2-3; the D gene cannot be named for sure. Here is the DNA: TGTGCCAGCTCGTCCGCAGAGCGCACGCAGTATTTT. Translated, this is CASSSAERTQYF.